This is a list of T cell receptor beta chains from one sample in a study of blood T cells in healthy people across ages. TCRdb called the 5' RACE reads again in MiXCR, with one record for every CDR3 protein. The sample contains about 1.7 million distinct CDR3 sequences, over 25% of which appear only once. Sequenced material: blood. These receptors all come from a woman aged 25 to 39 in good health. Both conserved end residues are part of each CDR3. A D gene is named only where the DNA matches it firmly. Size is omitted from some rows. Given values are once, few, many or a class for expanded clones.

cdr3_nt cdr3_aa d_call v_call clone_size j_call
TGTGCCAGCAACGGGGCCGCCAAAAACATTCAGTACTTC CASNGAAKNIQYF - TRBV12-3/TRBV12-4 few TRBJ2-4
TGTGCCAGCAGCCCGGGGGGAAGCGGAGACGGGGGAGAGACCCAGTACTTC CASSPGGSGDGGETQYF TRBD2 TRBV11-2 once TRBJ2-5
TGTGCCAGCAGCGCAGCCTACCATCGGAACACTGAAGCTTTCTTT CASSAAYHRNTEAFF - TRBV11-2 - TRBJ1-1
TGCAGTGCTCTCCGGCCGTGGACTAGCGGGAGTGGTACAGATACGCAGTATTTT CSALRPWTSGSGTDTQYF TRBD2 TRBV20-1 - TRBJ2-3
TGTGCCAGCCGTTTCGGCGGACAGCTCTACGAGCAGTACTTC CASRFGGQLYEQYF - TRBV28 - TRBJ2-7
TGTGCCAGCAGCTTAGTTCGGGGAACTGGGGCCAACGTCCTGACTTTC CASSLVRGTGANVLTF - TRBV11-2 many TRBJ2-6
TGCGCCAGCTGGGCGGGCCACGAGCAGTACTTC CASWAGHEQYF - TRBV5-1 many TRBJ2-7
TGTGCCAGCAACCCAGGGGCCACTGAAGCTTTCTTT CASNPGATEAFF - TRBV7-9 few TRBJ1-1
TGTGCCAGCAGCGCTGGGGACAATGAAGCTTTCTTT CASSAGDNEAFF - TRBV9 - TRBJ1-1
TGTGCCAGCAGTTTAGTAGCAGGGAACACTGAAGCTTTCTTT CASSLVAGNTEAFF - TRBV5-1 many TRBJ1-1
TGTGCCAGCAGCGTATTCTCTGGGGCCAACGTCCTGACTTTC CASSVFSGANVLTF - TRBV9 - TRBJ2-6
TGTGCCAGCAGCTTAGCGCCGGGGGCGCCACAAGAGACCCAGTACTTC CASSLAPGAPQETQYF - TRBV7-2 many TRBJ2-5
TGTGCCAGCAGTTTACTGACAGCAGCCGACTATGGCCACACCTTC CASSLLTAADYGHTF - TRBV12-3/TRBV12-4 - TRBJ1-2
TGTGCCAGCAGCCAAGGTCGGACAGGTGCCACCTTC CASSQGRTGATF TRBD1 TRBV3-1 few TRBJ1-2
TGCGCCAGCAGAGATGAGTTGGGGACCCAGTACTTC CASRDELGTQYF - TRBV5-1 - TRBJ2-5
TGCAGTGCTGGGGACAAACAAGAGACCCAGTACTTC CSAGDKQETQYF - TRBV20-1 many TRBJ2-5
TGCGCCAGCAGCTTACTCGCAGGGGAAACTGAAGCTTTCTTT CASSLLAGETEAFF - TRBV5-1 few TRBJ1-1
TGTGCCACCCAGGACCTAGCGGGGCTGAGCTCTGGGGCCAACGTCCTGACTTTC CATQDLAGLSSGANVLTF TRBD2 TRBV10-3 many TRBJ2-6
TGTGCCAGCAAGGGACACCAGGTGGTTGGCTACACCTTC CASKGHQVVGYTF - TRBV28 - TRBJ1-2
TGTGCCAGCAGCGAAGATGCGGGGGGTGACTCCTACGAGCAGTACTTC CASSEDAGGDSYEQYF TRBD2 TRBV6-1 - TRBJ2-7
TGTGCCGGCAGAATCTCCCAGACCATAGACACTGAAGCTTTCTTT CAGRISQTIDTEAFF - TRBV7-2 - TRBJ1-1
TGTGCCAGCAGCCCGCAACGGGGTTCCTACGAGCAGTACTTC CASSPQRGSYEQYF - TRBV7-2 few TRBJ2-7
TGTGCCAGCAGCCTTCGCGCCGGGGGTTACTCCTACGAGCAGTACTTC CASSLRAGGYSYEQYF - TRBV3-1 - TRBJ2-7